Detailed here is one TCR beta chain. This clone was seen just once. Its antigen has not been determined. Base qualities are not provided; no much larger clone lies one nucleotide away. This sample is part of a study of PD-L1 blockade in urothelial cancer (dated by TCRdb to about 2017). In the study overall: Every patient began therapy in the mid-2010s and was given atezolizumab 1,200 mg intravenously every 3 weeks. About 90% of the roughly 30 patients were identified as males with urothelial cancer of bladder origin, and a prior smoking history was reported by 18 of 29 patients. Patients had an ECOG performance status of 0 or 1 and had received between 0 and 3 prior chemotherapy regimens. Blood samples were analyzed at two time points: 3 weeks after treatment start (second dose) and 6 weeks after treatment start. Blood samples gave median yields of approximately 130,000 T cells and around 88,000 unique TCRs, along with a median clonality of 0.080. The study was an exploratory multi-omic analysis of somatic, immune and clinical correlates of response to PD-L1 blockade with atezolizumab in urothelial cancer. Pretreatment tumor samples and matched peripheral blood, collected serially before and after atezolizumab treatment, underwent TCR sequencing. Durable clinical benefit was defined as a progression-free survival longer than 6 months, and TCR features were additionally tested against progression-free survival and overall survival. In the same patients who had TCR sequencing, pretreatment tumors also underwent whole exome sequencing and RNA sequencing. Durable clinical benefit was achieved by nine patients and was not achieved by 20 patients. Pretreatment blood TCR-seq was available for about 27 patients, at least one posttreatment blood collection was obtained for approximately 24 patients, and tumor TCR-seq was available for approximately 24 patients. What the authors observed across the whole study: Because of the small sample size (n ≈ 31) and the many exploratory analyses performed, the results are intended to be regarded as hypothesis-generating. Patients with durable benefit showed greater expansion of tumor-associated TCR clones in peripheral blood 3 weeks after starting treatment (n ≈ 23, p = 0.022). A pretreatment peripheral blood TCR clonality below the median was linked to improved progression-free and overall survival.

Each PCR received spiked-in synthetic TCR analog templates so that absolute template abundance could be estimated from read counts. The immunoSEQ assay was used to amplify TCRbeta CDR3 regions from genomic DNA with bias-controlled V and J gene primers. Rearranged TCRbeta segments were sequenced at approximately 20X coverage. Regarding the original processing steps: Clustering was used to correct sequencing errors, and CDR3s were annotated against IMGT to assign V, D and J genes. Downstream analyses used only productive TCRbeta rearrangements, leaving out any out-of-frame or stop-codon sequences. To compute clonality, Shannon entropy was normalized by the log of the number of unique productive sequences and then subtracted from one. Clones differing between time points or between blood and tumor were identified using Fisher's exact test with Benjamini-Hochberg correction, with an adjusted p below 0.01 applied as the threshold. TCRdb carries this immuneACCESS record with in-frame sequences only. Its versions omit some clonotypes, under half of them owing to an unresolved V gene in the studies checked, with the rest unexplained. From that table come the V and J calls and clone size; the DNA was used to work out D and trimming. Counted in this sample were 130,000 or so clones; roughly 80% of them appeared once. The ten largest make up under 3.5% of the sample.

Measured from the cysteine to the phenylalanine, the CDR3 is 17 residues long. Left in the record is the CDR3 DNA by itself, 51 bases read in frame from the first base. Via the germline V gene (reference sequence), CDR1 is SGHKS and CDR2 YYEKEE. Clipping removes 3 bases from V and 1 base from J, with 4 as the unmatched junction base count. Per the publication, the time point label means: pretreatment peripheral blood. A cohort of about 31 patients with locally advanced or metastatic urothelial carcinoma, treated at Memorial Sloan Kettering on a trial protocol, was included. Peripheral blood mononuclear cells were collected pretreatment and during treatment, with between 1 and 8 total time points obtained per patient. The Qiagen DNeasy Blood extraction kit was used to purify genomic DNA from total PBMCs and tumor samples. PBMCs were collected pretreatment and during treatment and were isolated and stored as previously described.

Recombination connected TRBV5-5 to TRBJ2-3, and 14 junction bases match TRBD2. The TCR was taken from a man aged 45 to 65 with urothelial cancer. The material was PBMCs, obtained around atezolizumab (anti-PD-L1) treatment. Read as DNA, the sequence is TGTGCCAGCAGCTCCCTGGGACTAGCGGGGGGCACAGATACGCAGTATTTT. Its protein is CASSSLGLAGGTDTQYF.